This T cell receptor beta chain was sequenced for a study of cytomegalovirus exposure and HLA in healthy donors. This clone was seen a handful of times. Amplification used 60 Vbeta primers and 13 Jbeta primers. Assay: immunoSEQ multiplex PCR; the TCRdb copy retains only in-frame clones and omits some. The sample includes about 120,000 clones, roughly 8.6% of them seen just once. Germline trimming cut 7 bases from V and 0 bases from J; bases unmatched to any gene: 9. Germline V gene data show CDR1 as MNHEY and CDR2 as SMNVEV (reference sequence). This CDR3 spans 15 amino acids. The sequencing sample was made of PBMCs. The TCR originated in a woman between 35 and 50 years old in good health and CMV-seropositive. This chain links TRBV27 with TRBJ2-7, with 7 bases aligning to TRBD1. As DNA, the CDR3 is TGTGCCAGCAAACCACGGGACAGATTCTCCTACGAGCAGTACTTC. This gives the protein CASKPRDRFSYEQYF.